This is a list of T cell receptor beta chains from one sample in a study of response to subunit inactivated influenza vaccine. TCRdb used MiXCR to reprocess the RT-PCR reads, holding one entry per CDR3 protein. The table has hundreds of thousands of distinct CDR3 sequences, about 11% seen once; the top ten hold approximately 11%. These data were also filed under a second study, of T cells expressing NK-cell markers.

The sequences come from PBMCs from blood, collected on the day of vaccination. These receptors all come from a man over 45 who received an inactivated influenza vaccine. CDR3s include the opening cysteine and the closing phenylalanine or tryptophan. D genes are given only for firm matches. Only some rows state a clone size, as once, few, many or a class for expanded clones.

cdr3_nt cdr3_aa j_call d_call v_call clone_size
TGTGCCAGCAGCCAGAGGACCGGGACTAGAGCAGATACGCAGTATTTT CASSQRTGTRADTQYF TRBJ2-3 TRBD2 TRBV7-9 .
TGTGCCAGCAGCTTAGAAAGGAGCTCTGAAGCTTTCTTT CASSLERSSEAFF TRBJ1-1 . TRBV11-2 few
TGTGCCAGCAGCTTGGGCGGGGACACCTCCTACGAGCAGTACTTC CASSLGGDTSYEQYF TRBJ2-7 . TRBV5-8 few
TGTGCCAGCAGTACCTTTGAGATCGAGACCCAGTACTTC CASSTFEIETQYF TRBJ2-5 . TRBV12-3/TRBV12-4 .
TGTGCCAGCAGGTGGACCTACAATGAGCAGTTCTTC CASRWTYNEQFF TRBJ2-1 . TRBV6-2/TRBV6-3 .
TGTGCCAGCAGCTCCGGGACCTACAGGGGCTACACCTTC CASSSGTYRGYTF TRBJ1-2 . TRBV7-9 .
TGTGCCAGCAGTCCGGGGACTAGCGTGGATGAGCAGTTCTTC CASSPGTSVDEQFF TRBJ2-1 TRBD2 TRBV25-1 few
TGTGCCACCAGTGGGACTTTATACGGGGGATACACAGATACGCAGTATTTT CATSGTLYGGYTDTQYF TRBJ2-3 . TRBV24-1 few
TGTGCCAGCAGTTTAATGGGCGGGTCCTATGGCTACACCTTC CASSLMGGSYGYTF TRBJ1-2 . TRBV28 .
TGCAGTGCTAGAGGGTGGCTAGCGGGACCCCAAGAGACCCAGTACTTC CSARGWLAGPQETQYF TRBJ2-5 TRBD2 TRBV20-1 few
TGTGCCAGCAGTCAATCCGCCAGGCGGTATGGAAACACCATATATTTT CASSQSARRYGNTIYF TRBJ1-3 . TRBV6-1 .
TGCGCCAGCAGCCAAGCGTTCTCCCAGGGTGGTAGCAATCAGCCCCAGCATTTT CASSQAFSQGGSNQPQHF TRBJ1-5 . TRBV4-1 .
TGTGCCATCAGTGTCGGACAGAAAGGTGATACGCAGTATTTT CAISVGQKGDTQYF TRBJ2-3 . TRBV10-3 few
TGTGCCAGTATCGATTTGACCCTGTCTGGAAACACCATATATTTT CASIDLTLSGNTIYF TRBJ1-3 . TRBV19 .
TGTGCCAGCAGCCTAAGCGGGGGGCGGTACAATGAGCAGTTCTTC CASSLSGGRYNEQFF TRBJ2-1 TRBD2 TRBV7-2 .
TGCAGTGCTAGAGTTGAATTGGGACGTCGCAATGAGCAGTTCTTC CSARVELGRRNEQFF TRBJ2-1 . TRBV20-1 few
TGTGCCAGCAGCCCAATTACTGGGTACTACAATGAGCAGTTCTTC CASSPITGYYNEQFF TRBJ2-1 . TRBV5-5 many
TGTGCCAGCAGCACGACCGGGACTAGCGGGGCCGAGCAGTACTTC CASSTTGTSGAEQYF TRBJ2-7 TRBD2 TRBV6-2/TRBV6-3 few
TGTGCCATCAGTGAGCTAGCGGGTACCTACAATGAGCAGTTCTTC CAISELAGTYNEQFF TRBJ2-1 TRBD2 TRBV10-3 .
TGTGCCAGCAGTTTCCAGGGAGTCTATGGCTACACCTTC CASSFQGVYGYTF TRBJ1-2 . TRBV12-3/TRBV12-4 few
TGTGCCAGCAGCCAAGGCGGCGGGAGGAACGAGCAGTACTTC CASSQGGGRNEQYF TRBJ2-7 TRBD2 TRBV3-1 few